These T cell receptor beta chains were read from a single sample in a study of shared clonotypes between healthy human individuals. Repertoires were generated with immunoSEQ multiplex PCR, while TCRdb's copy carries only in-frame clones and drops some. The table has over 2 million clones, 85% to 95% seen once; the top ten hold about 0.41%. The specimen was naive CD4+ T cells from PBMCs. The receptors were gathered from a man aged 18 to 29 in good health. Some clones in this sample may be carry-over from other donors' samples. The CDR3 runs from the conserved cysteine through the conserved F or W. The D gene is left open where the match is weak. A clone size is listed for some rows: how often the clone was seen (once, few, many), or a class if it is expanded.

J | D | size | V | DNA | CDR3
TRBJ1-1 | . | . | TRBV2 | TGTGCCAGCAGTGAACAGGGGCCCTCTGAAGCTTTCTTT | CASSEQGPSEAFF
TRBJ1-3 | . | . | TRBV15 | TGTGCCACCAGGCGCACCGGAGACACCATATATTTT | CATRRTGDTIYF
TRBJ2-1 | . | . | TRBV5-6 | TGTGCCAGCAGCTTGGTAGGCCAGCCGAGCTCCTACAATGAGCAGTTCTTC | CASSLVGQPSSYNEQFF
TRBJ2-7 | . | . | TRBV5-6 | TGTGCCAGCAGCTTATGGGGGACCCAAACCTACGAGCAGTACTTC | CASSLWGTQTYEQYF
TRBJ1-2 | . | . | TRBV6-6 | TGTGCCAGCAGTTCCTCCCTTCTTGGCTACACCTTC | CASSSSLLGYTF
TRBJ2-1 | . | . | TRBV9 | TGTGCCAGCAGCGTCGGACCATACAATGAGCAGTTCTTC | CASSVGPYNEQFF
TRBJ2-5 | . | once | TRBV5-4 | TGTGCCAGCAGCTTGGCCCCCAGGGCCATTGGAGAGACCCAGTACTTC | CASSLAPRAIGETQYF
TRBJ2-2 | TRBD2 | . | TRBV5-4 | TGTGCCAGCAGCTTGGGCGGGAGTGGCACCGGGGAGCTGTTTTTT | CASSLGGSGTGELFF
TRBJ2-7 | TRBD1 | . | TRBV28 | TGTGCCAGCAGTAGGCTACAGGGGGCGCGATCCAGCTACGAGCAGTACTTC | CASSRLQGARSSYEQYF
TRBJ1-1 | TRBD1 | . | TRBV29-1 | TGCAGCGCGAGGACAGGGAACACTGAAGCTTTCTTT | CSARTGNTEAFF
TRBJ1-4 | TRBD1 | . | TRBV6-6 | TGTGCCAGCAGTCCCCCCGGGACAGGCTCTGAAAAACTGTTTTTT | CASSPPGTGSEKLFF
TRBJ1-5 | . | . | TRBV10-1 | TGCGCCAGCAGTGAGCCTGGTCAGCCCCAGCATTTT | CASSEPGQPQHF
TRBJ1-6 | . | . | TRBV5-1 | TGCGCCAGCAGCTTTTACGGGGAACAATCACCCCTCCACTTT | CASSFYGEQSPLHF
TRBJ2-7 | TRBD2 | . | TRBV10-3 | TGTGCCATCAGTGAACTAGCGGGAGGACCCTACGAGCAGTACTTC | CAISELAGGPYEQYF
TRBJ2-1 | . | . | TRBV11-2 | TGTGCCAGCAGCTTATTTAACAGGACCCCGTACAATGAGCAGTTCTTC | CASSLFNRTPYNEQFF
TRBJ2-7 | TRBD2 | . | TRBV5-6 | TGTGCCAGCAGTCACGCGGGAGGCGGCGAGCAGTACTTC | CASSHAGGGEQYF
TRBJ2-7 | . | . | TRBV20-1 | TGCAGTGCTAGCATTGACCACGAGCAGTACTTC | CSASIDHEQYF
TRBJ1-1 | . | . | TRBV2 | TGTGCCAGCAGTGAACAGCCCCCCGGTATGAACACTGAAGCTTTCTTT | CASSEQPPGMNTEAFF
TRBJ1-1 | TRBD1 | . | TRBV28 | TGTGCCAGCAGTCCTGGACAGGTGGGGACTGAAGCTTTCTTT | CASSPGQVGTEAFF
TRBJ2-1 | TRBD1 | . | TRBV7-3 | TGTGCCAGCAGCTTAAGTCCGTCAGGGGGCTGGAATGAGCAGTTCTTC | CASSLSPSGGWNEQFF
TRBJ1-5 | . | . | TRBV5-1 | TGCGCCAGCAGCTTGGCCGGGATCAATCAGCCCCAGCATTTT | CASSLAGINQPQHF
TRBJ2-1 | TRBD2 | few | TRBV19 | TGTGCCAGTAGTAGGGGAGGGCGATCCTACAATGAGCAGTTCTTC | CASSRGGRSYNEQFF
TRBJ1-2 | . | . | TRBV7-8 | TGTGCCAGCAGCTGGGGACTCTATGGCTACACCTTC | CASSWGLYGYTF
TRBJ2-1 | . | . | TRBV11-2 | TGTGCCAGCAGCTTCCCGGCTAGGGGTCAAAATGAGCAGTTCTTC | CASSFPARGQNEQFF
TRBJ2-1 | . | . | TRBV11-3 | TGTGCCAGCAGCTTAGGAGGTGATGAGCAGTTCTTC | CASSLGGDEQFF
TRBJ2-1 | TRBD2 | . | TRBV25-1 | TGTGCCAGCAGTGAATATATTATGGCGGGAGCCTACAATGAGCAGTTCTTC | CASSEYIMAGAYNEQFF
TRBJ2-3 | . | . | TRBV30 | TGTGCCTGGAGTGGGCCAGTGGTAGATACGCAGTATTTT | CAWSGPVVDTQYF
TRBJ2-7 | TRBD1 | . | TRBV5-4 | TGTGCCAGCAGCTCAAAGGACAGGGGGGACTACGAGCAGTACTTC | CASSSKDRGDYEQYF
TRBJ2-5 | . | . | TRBV7-3 | TGTGCCAGCAGCTTAGACAGGGAGACCCAGTACTTC | CASSLDRETQYF
TRBJ2-3 | TRBD1 | . | TRBV6-7 | TGTGCCAGCAGTTACTCGGACTTGTCAGGGGGCTTCACAGATACGCAGTATTTT | CASSYSDLSGGFTDTQYF
TRBJ2-6 | . | . | TRBV6-1 | TGTGCCGGATTAAGAGGCAGCGGGGCCAACGTCCTGACTTTC | CAGLRGSGANVLTF
TRBJ2-7 | . | . | TRBV5-1 | TGCGCCAGCAGCAAGACAGACTCCTACGAGCAGTACTTC | CASSKTDSYEQYF
TRBJ2-1 | TRBD1 | . | TRBV5-6 | TGTGCCAGCAGCTCCGGGACAGGGGGGAATGAGCAGTTCTTC | CASSSGTGGNEQFF
TRBJ2-1 | TRBD2 | . | TRBV6-6 | TGTGCCAGTACCGGGACTAGCGGGAGTAATGAGCAGTTCTTC | CASTGTSGSNEQFF
TRBJ2-7 | TRBD1 | . | TRBV7-2 | TGTGCCAGCAGCCGCGCGGGACAGGGGAGGTACGAGCAGTACTTC | CASSRAGQGRYEQYF
TRBJ2-7 | . | . | TRBV28 | TGTGCCAGCAGTTTATTAGGTCCCGCCTACGAGCAGTACTTC | CASSLLGPAYEQYF
TRBJ2-3 | . | . | TRBV29-1 | TGCAGCGTTGAATCGGGGGAGGGGGGGCAATATACGCAGTATTTT | CSVESGEGGQYTQYF
TRBJ1-2 | . | . | TRBV28 | TGTGCCAGCAGTTTTTCTAGCGCCGCCCCCCGGGGTGGCTACACCTTC | CASSFSSAAPRGGYTF